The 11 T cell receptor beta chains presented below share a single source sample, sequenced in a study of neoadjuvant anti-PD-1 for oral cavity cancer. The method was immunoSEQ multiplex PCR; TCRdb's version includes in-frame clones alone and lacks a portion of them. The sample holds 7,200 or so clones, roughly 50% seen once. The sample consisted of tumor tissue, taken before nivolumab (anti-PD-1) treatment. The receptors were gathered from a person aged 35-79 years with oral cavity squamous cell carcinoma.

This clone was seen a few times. CDR3 sequence reads: CASSFEGVQGKNIQYF. DNA of the CDR3: TGCGCCAGCAGCTTCGAGGGGGTACAGGGAAAAAACATTCAGTACTTC. This rearrangement joins TRBV5-1 to TRBJ2-4; maybe TRBD1 (6 bases). V lost 2 bases and J 4 bases, leaving 16 bases between the germline ends. Germline V gives CDR1 SGHRS, CDR2 YFSETQ. The CDR3 totals 16 residues.

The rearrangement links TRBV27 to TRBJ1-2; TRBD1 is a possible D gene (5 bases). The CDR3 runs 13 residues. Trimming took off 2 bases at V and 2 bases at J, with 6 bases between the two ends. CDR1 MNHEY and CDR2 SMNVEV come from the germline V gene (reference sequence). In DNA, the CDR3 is TGTGCCAGCAGTTTACGACAGAACTATGGCTACACCTTC. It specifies CASSLRQNYGYTF.

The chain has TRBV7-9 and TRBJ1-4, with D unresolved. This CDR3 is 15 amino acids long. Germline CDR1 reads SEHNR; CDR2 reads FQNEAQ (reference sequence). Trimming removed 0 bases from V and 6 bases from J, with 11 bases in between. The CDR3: CASSLAWGRDEKLFF. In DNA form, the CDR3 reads TGTGCCAGCAGCTTAGCGTGGGGAAGGGATGAAAAACTGTTTTTT.

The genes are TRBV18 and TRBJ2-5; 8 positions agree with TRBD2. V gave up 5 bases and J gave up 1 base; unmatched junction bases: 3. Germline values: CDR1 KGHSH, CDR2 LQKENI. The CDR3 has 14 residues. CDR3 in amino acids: CASSSSGGQETQYF. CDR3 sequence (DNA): TGTGCCAGCTCATCCAGCGGGGGCCAAGAGACCCAGTACTTC.

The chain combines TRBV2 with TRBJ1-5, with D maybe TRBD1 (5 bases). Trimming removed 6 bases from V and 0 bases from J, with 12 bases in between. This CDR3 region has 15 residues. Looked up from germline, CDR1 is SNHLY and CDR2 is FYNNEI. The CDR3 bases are TGTGCCAGCAGCCGGAGACAGAATAGCAATCAGCCCCAGCATTTT. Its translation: CASSRRQNSNQPQHF.

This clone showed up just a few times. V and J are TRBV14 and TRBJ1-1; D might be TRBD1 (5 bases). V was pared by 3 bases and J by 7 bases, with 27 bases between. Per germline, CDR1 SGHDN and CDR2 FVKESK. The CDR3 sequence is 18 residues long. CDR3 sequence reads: CASSQKGPPGRRVGEAFF. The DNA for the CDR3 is TGTGCCAGCAGCCAGAAAGGGCCTCCGGGACGGCGGGTGGGTGAAGCTTTCTTT.

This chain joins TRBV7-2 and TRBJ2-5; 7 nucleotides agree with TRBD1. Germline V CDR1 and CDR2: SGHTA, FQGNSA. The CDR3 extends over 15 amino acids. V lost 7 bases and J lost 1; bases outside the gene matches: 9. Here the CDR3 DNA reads TGTGCCAGCACTCTAGTAGACAGGGCCCAAGAGACCCAGTACTTC. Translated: CASTLVDRAQETQYF.

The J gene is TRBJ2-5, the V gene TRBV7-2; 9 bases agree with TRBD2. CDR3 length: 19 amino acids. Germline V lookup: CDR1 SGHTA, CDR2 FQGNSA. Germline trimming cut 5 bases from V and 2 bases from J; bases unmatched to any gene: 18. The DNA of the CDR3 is TGTGCCAGCAGCCCTTTTTTTTTGATTAGCGGGGGTTCACAAGAGACCCAGTACTTC. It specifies CASSPFFLISGGSQETQYF.

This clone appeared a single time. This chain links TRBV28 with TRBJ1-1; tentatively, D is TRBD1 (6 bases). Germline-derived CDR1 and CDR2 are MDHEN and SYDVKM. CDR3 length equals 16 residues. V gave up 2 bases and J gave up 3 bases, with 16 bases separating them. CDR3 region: CASSLKGGIRDTEAFF. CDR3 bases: TGTGCCAGCAGTTTAAAAGGGGGGATTAGGGACACTGAAGCTTTCTTT.

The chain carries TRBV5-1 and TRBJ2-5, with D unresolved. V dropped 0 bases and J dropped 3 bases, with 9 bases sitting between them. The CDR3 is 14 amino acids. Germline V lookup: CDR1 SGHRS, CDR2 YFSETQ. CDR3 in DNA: TGCGCCAGCAGCTTGGTAAACGGAGAAGAGACCCAGTACTTC. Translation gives CASSLVNGEETQYF.

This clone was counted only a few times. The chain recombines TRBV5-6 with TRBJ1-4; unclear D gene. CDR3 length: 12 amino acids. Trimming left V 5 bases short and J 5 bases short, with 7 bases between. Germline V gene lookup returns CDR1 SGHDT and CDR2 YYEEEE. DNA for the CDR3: TGTGCCAGCAGTTACGGGAATGAAAAACTGTTTTTT. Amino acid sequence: CASSYGNEKLFF.